Only a few counts were recorded for the clone carrying this T cell receptor beta chain. The target antigen is unknown. This sample is part of a study of CD8 T cells in Susac syndrome. Overall study findings and caveats: Only a relatively small number of individuals were included in the TCR sequencing and HLA analysis.

An input of about 0.5 to 1 ug of RNA was subjected to reverse transcription using random hexamers. The method of amplification for TCR beta CDR3 was immunoSEQ multiplex PCR, covering 54 Vbeta and 13 Jbeta. TCRdb analysed the immunoSEQ multiplex PCR reads with MiXCR anew, one entry per CDR3 protein. The sample holds some 450,000 distinct CDR3 sequences, around 83% seen once. V was clipped by 3 bases and J by 5 bases; unmatched bases: 4. This CDR3 comprises 15 residues. Germline V CDR1 and CDR2: SEHNR, FQNEAQ (reference sequence). What was sequenced was CD8+ T cells from PBMCs. This TCR derives from a human donor with multiple sclerosis. The chain couples TRBV7-9 to TRBJ2-1; 10 bases match TRBD1. This CDR3 reads CASSLGQGFDNEQFF. In DNA, the CDR3 is TGTGCCAGCAGCTTGGGACAGGGGTTCGACAATGAGCAGTTCTTC.